Below are 15 T cell receptor beta chains sequenced from a single sample in a study of shared clonotypes between healthy human individuals. Sequenced by immunoSEQ multiplex PCR; TCRdb stores in-frame clones only, minus some. The sample includes 500,000 or so clones, roughly 95% seen only once; the top ten take about 0.067%. The sequencing input was naive CD4+ T cells sorted from blood. Subset denoted: CD45RA+ positively selected. The receptor source for this set is a woman between 25 and 40 years old in good health.

The J gene is TRBJ2-3, the V gene TRBV27, with D uncertain. Deletions cut 6 bases from V and 0 bases from J, with 16 bases between. Per the germline V gene, CDR1 is MNHEY and CDR2 is SMNVEV (reference sequence). The CDR3 contains 16 residues. CDR3 nucleotides: TGTGCCAGCAGGCCCCGACCAGCGTTCAGCACAGATACGCAGTATTTT. Amino acids: CASRPRPAFSTDTQYF.

J is TRBJ2-7 and V is TRBV4-1; a possible D gene is TRBD2 (6 bases). V dropped 2 bases and J dropped 0 bases, with 17 bases sitting between them. CDR3 size: 17 residues. Looked up from germline, CDR1 is MGHRA and CDR2 is YSYEKL. CDR3 protein: CASSQSFLAGSSYEQYF. CDR3 sequence (DNA): TGCGCCAGCAGCCAAAGCTTCCTGGCGGGGAGCTCCTACGAGCAGTACTTC.

The chain couples TRBV7-9 to TRBJ1-4; no definite D call. Trimming took off 5 bases at V and 0 bases at J, with 10 bases between the two ends. CDR1 is SEHNR and CDR2 is FQNEAQ in the germline V gene (reference sequence). The CDR3 is 15 residues long. CDR3: CASSPMESTNEKLFF. Here the CDR3 DNA reads TGTGCCAGCAGCCCGATGGAATCAACTAATGAAAAACTGTTTTTT.

This sequence joins TRBV11-2 and TRBJ2-7, with a tentative D call TRBD2 (6 bases). V gave up 1 base and J gave up 6 bases, with 10 bases separating them. Germline V gene sequence: CDR1 SGHAT, CDR2 FQNNGV. The CDR3 sequence is 13 residues long. CDR3 protein: CASSLVAASEQYF. In nucleotides, the CDR3 is TGTGCCAGCAGCTTAGTAGCGGCTAGCGAGCAGTACTTC.

V is TRBV19 and J is TRBJ2-1; 9 bases align to TRBD2. The CDR3 contains 16 residues. Germline-derived CDR1 and CDR2 are LNHDA and SQIVND (reference sequence). The V gene end was trimmed by 6 bases and the J gene end by 2 bases; junction bases not matched to a gene: 8. CDR3 region: CASSPIAGVAYNEQFF. In nucleotides, the CDR3 is TGTGCCAGTAGCCCAATAGCGGGAGTGGCCTACAATGAGCAGTTCTTC.

The V gene is TRBV19, the J gene TRBJ2-5; TRBD1 is a possible D gene (5 bases). The germline CDR1 and CDR2 sequences are LNHDA and SQIVND (reference sequence). The germline V and J ends were trimmed by 5 bases and 2 bases, with 15 bases remaining between them. This CDR3 region has 15 residues. The CDR3 DNA follows: TGTGCCAGTAGTCCAGCCAGGGTCGGGCAAGAGACCCAGTACTTC. Protein product: CASSPARVGQETQYF.

The rearrangement links TRBV25-1 to TRBJ2-1; D unresolved. Trimming stripped 0 bases from V and 5 bases from J, with 11 bases between. Germline V gene lookup returns CDR1 MGHDK and CDR2 SYGVNS. The CDR3 has 15 residues. The CDR3 bases are TGTGCCAGCAGTGAATATGGGGTGCCGAACAATGAGCAGTTCTTC. Its protein product is CASSEYGVPNNEQFF.

The V call is TRBV5-1, the J call TRBJ2-1; the D gene is possibly TRBD2 (6 bases). Germline V gene lookup returns CDR1 SGHRS and CDR2 YFSETQ. The CDR3 is 14 amino acids. The V end lost 4 bases, the J end lost 10 bases, and 18 bases lay between the germline ends. The CDR3 DNA reads as TGCGCCAGCAGCGTGGGGAGGCCTCGCGCCGAGCAGTTCTTC. It translates to CASSVGRPRAEQFF.

The V call is TRBV27, the J call TRBJ2-7; 7 bases align to TRBD2. CDR3 length equals 17 residues. The V segment lost 7 bases and the J segment 0 bases; nucleotides outside the gene matches: 15. Germline CDR1 and CDR2: MNHEY and SMNVEV (reference sequence). CDR3 nucleotide sequence: TGTGCCAGCAACAGAATGGGGCTAGCGGCTAGCTCCTACGAGCAGTACTTC. Translated: CASNRMGLAASSYEQYF.

V and J are TRBV19 and TRBJ2-3; 7 bases line up with TRBD2. The V gene end was trimmed by 0 bases and the J gene end by 10 bases; junction bases not matched to a gene: 7. Germline lookup yields CDR1 LNHDA and CDR2 SQIVND (reference sequence). The CDR3 runs 14 residues. The CDR3 nucleotides read TGTGCCAGTAGTATAGAACGGCTAGCGGAGGCGCAGTATTTT. Residues: CASSIERLAEAQYF.

The V and J genes are TRBV10-2 and TRBJ2-7; no clear D. CDR1 WSHSY and CDR2 SAAADI come from the germline V gene. The CDR3 consists of 12 residues. Between the trimmed V and J ends, which lost 5 bases and 4 bases, there was a span of 9 bases. In DNA form, the CDR3 reads TGCGCCAGCAGTTTAGGAGAGTACGAGCAGTACTTC. Amino acid sequence: CASSLGEYEQYF.

The CDR3 region is CSVGLGGGQETQYF. DNA for the CDR3: TGCAGCGTTGGATTGGGAGGGGGCCAAGAGACCCAGTACTTC. The chain carries TRBV29-1 and TRBJ2-5; D might be TRBD2 (7 bases). This CDR3 comprises 14 residues. CDR1 is SQVTM and CDR2 is ANQGSEA in the germline V gene. V was clipped by 4 bases and J by 1 base, with 13 bases between them. Filled out from reference TRBV29-1 and TRBJ2-5, the complete variable domain reads SAVISQKPSRDICQRGTSLTIQCQVDSQVTMMFWYRQQPGQSLTLIATANQGSEATYESGFVIDKFPISRPNLTFSTLTVSNMSPEDSSIYLCSVGLGGGQETQYFGPGTRLLVL.

The V call is TRBV18, the J call TRBJ1-1, with 11 bases that match TRBD1. CDR1 is KGHSH and CDR2 is LQKENI in the germline V gene. With V trimmed by 3 bases and J by 4 bases, 1 base remained unmatched. CDR3 length equals 14 residues. Here the CDR3 reads CASSPGTGGTEAFF. The CDR3 DNA follows: TGTGCCAGCTCACCCGGGACAGGGGGCACTGAAGCTTTCTTT. The variable domain in full, with the rest retrieved from reference TRBV18 and TRBJ1-1, is NAGVMQNPRHLVRRRGQEARLRCSPMKGHSHVYWYRQLPEEGLKFMVYLQKENIIDESGMPKERFSAEFPKEGPSILRIQQVVRGDSAAYFCASSPGTGGTEAFFGQGTRLTVV.

The rearrangement uses TRBV5-6 and TRBJ2-1; D uncertain. V was pared by 4 bases and J by 9 bases, with 14 bases between. The CDR3 totals 13 residues. Germline CDR1 SGHDT, CDR2 YYEEEE. In DNA form, the CDR3 reads TGTGCCAGCAGCAGGTCCGGGCTGGGTGAGCAGTTCTTC. Translation: CASSRSGLGEQFF.

The chain combines TRBV7-2 with TRBJ2-2; weak D call: TRBD1 (6 bases). The V and J ends lost 5 bases and 2 bases respectively, with 15 bases between them. The germline V gene encodes CDR1 SGHTA and CDR2 FQGNSA. The CDR3 has 16 residues. The CDR3, as DNA: TGTGCCAGCAGCGCCGTCGGGACACTCAACACCGGGGAGCTGTTTTTT. Translating it yields CASSAVGTLNTGELFF.